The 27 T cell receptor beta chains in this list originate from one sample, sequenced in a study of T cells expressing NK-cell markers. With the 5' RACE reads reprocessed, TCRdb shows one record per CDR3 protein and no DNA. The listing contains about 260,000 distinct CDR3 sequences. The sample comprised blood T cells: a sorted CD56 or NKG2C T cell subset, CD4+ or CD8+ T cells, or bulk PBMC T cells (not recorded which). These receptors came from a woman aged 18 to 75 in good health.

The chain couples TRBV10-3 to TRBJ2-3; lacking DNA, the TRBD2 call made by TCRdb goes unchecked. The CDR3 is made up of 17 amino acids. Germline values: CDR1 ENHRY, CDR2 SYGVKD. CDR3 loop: CATATALRGGTIGTQYF.

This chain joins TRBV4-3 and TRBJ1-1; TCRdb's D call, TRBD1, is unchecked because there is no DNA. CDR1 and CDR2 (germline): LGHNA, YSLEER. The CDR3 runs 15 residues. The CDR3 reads CASSQQQGAWTEAFF.

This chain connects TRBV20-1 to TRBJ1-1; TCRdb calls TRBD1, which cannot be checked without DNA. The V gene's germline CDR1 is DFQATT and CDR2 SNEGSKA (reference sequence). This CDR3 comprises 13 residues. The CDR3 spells CSARAPTGRGAFF.

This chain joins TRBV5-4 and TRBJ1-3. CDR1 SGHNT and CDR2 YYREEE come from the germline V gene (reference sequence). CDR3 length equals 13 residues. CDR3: CASSFARGNTIYF.

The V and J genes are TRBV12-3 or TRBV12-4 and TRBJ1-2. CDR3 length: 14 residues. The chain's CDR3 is CASSLEGWDYGYTF.

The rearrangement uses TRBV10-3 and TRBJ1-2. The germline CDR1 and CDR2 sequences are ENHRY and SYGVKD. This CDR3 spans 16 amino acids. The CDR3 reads CAISESPGLANYGYTF.

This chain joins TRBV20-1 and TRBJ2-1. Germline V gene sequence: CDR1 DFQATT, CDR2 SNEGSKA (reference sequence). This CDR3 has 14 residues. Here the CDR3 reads CSARVGASYNEQFF.

CDR3 sequence reads: CASSFVRGGETQYF. The rearrangement links TRBV6-2 or TRBV6-3 to TRBJ2-5; no DNA is available, so the TRBD1 call from TCRdb remains unchecked. The CDR3 spans 14 residues. Germline V gene lookup returns CDR1 MNHEY and CDR2 SVGEGT.

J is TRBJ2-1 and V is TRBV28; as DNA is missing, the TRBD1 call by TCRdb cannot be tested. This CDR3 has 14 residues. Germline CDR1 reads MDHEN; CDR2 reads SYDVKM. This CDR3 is CASNKGGSPNEQFF. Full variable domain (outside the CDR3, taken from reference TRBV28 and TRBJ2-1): DVKVTQSSRYLVKRTGEKVFLECVQDMDHENMFWYRQDPGLGLRLIYFSYDVKMKEKGDIPEGYSVSREKKERFSLILESASTNQTSMYLCASNKGGSPNEQFFGPGTRLTVL.

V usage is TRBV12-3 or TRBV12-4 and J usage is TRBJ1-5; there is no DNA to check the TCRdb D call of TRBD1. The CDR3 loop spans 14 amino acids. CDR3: CASTLSGFTQPQHF.

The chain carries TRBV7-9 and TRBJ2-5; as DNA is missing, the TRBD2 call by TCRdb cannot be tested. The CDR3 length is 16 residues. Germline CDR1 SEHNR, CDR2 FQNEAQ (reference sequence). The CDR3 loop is CASSQRPTGRGETQYF.

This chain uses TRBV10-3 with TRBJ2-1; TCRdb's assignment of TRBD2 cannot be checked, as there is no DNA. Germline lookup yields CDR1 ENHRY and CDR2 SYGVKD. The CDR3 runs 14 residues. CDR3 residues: CAIGQGLAGDEQFF.

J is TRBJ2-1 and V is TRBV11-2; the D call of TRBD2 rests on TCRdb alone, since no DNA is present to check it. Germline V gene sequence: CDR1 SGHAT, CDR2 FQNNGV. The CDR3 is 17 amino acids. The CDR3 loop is CASSLFSGGVYYNEQFF.

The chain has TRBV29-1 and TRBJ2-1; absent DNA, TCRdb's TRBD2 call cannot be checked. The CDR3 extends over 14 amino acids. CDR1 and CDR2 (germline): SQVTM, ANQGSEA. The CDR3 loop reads CSVFTLAGVNEQFF.

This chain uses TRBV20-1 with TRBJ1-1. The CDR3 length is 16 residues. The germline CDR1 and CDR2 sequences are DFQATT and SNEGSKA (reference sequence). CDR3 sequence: CSAQHMDGPMNTEAFF.

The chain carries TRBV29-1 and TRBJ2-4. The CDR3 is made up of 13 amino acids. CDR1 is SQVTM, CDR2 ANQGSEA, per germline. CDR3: CSVFDRAKNIQYF.

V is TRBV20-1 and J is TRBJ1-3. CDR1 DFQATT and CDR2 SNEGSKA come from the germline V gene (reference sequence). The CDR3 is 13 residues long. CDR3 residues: CSALGLSGNTIYF.

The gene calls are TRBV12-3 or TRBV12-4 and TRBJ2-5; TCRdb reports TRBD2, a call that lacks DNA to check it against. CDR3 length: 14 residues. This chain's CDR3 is CASRGTSGGRDQYF.

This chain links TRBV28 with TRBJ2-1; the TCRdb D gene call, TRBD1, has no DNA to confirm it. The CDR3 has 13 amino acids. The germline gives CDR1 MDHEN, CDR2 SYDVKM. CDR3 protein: CASTLSGGNEQFF. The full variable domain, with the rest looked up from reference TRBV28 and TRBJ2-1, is DVKVTQSSRYLVKRTGEKVFLECVQDMDHENMFWYRQDPGLGLRLIYFSYDVKMKEKGDIPEGYSVSREKKERFSLILESASTNQTSMYLCASTLSGGNEQFFGPGTRLTVL.

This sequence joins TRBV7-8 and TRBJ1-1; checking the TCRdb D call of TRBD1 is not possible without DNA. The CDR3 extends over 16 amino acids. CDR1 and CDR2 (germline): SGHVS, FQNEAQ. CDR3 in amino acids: CASSPNAARVNAEAFF.

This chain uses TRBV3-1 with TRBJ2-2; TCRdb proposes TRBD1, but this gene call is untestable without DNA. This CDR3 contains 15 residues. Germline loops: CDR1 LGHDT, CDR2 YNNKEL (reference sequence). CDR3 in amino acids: CASSQAGVYTGELFF.

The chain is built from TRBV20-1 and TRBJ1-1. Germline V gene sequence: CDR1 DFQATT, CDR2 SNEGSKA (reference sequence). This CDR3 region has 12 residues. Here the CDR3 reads CSATRGSIEAFF.

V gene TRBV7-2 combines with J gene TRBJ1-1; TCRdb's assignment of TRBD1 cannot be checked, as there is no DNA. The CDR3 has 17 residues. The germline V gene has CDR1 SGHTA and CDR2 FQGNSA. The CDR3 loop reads CASSLWGKGYGNTEAFF.

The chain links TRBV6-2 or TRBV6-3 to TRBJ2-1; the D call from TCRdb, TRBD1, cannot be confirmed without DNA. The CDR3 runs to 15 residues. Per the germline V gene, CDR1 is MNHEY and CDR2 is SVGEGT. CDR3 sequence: CASSYSSGTGNEQFF.

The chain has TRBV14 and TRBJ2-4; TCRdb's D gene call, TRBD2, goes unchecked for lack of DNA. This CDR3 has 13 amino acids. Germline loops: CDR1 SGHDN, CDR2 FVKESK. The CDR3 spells CASSHHAGNIQYF. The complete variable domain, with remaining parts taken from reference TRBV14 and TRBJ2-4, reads EAGVTQFPSHSVIEKGQTVTLRCDPISGHDNLYWYRRVMGKEIKFLLHFVKESKQDESGMPNNRFLAERTGGTYSTLKVQPAELEDSGVYFCASSHHAGNIQYFGAGTRLSVL.

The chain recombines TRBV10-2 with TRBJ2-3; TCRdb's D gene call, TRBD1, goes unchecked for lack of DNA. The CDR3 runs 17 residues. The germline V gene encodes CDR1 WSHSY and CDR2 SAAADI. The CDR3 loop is CASSEYKGPPRTDTQYF.

The CDR3 region is CASKPGTAYEQYF. The chain is built from TRBV5-1 and TRBJ2-7; no DNA is available, so the TRBD1 call from TCRdb remains unchecked. The CDR3 runs to 13 residues. CDR1 is SGHRS, CDR2 YFSETQ, per germline.